What follows describes a single T cell receptor (beta chain). Its antigen remains unidentified. No qualities accompany the bases; no much larger clone lies one base away. The same CDR3 also results from other DNA sequences found in this sample. The data are from a study of shared clonotypes between healthy human individuals (dated by TCRdb to about 2020). In terms of the full investigation: A couple of women and a few men aged 18 to 49 years were included in the cohort. Per donor, leukapheresis produced somewhere between about 0.8 and 9 billion PBMCs. For each donor, CD4 naive and CD4 memory were each given three plates, CD8 naive was given two plates, and CD8 memory was given one plate. Different laboratories and diverse techniques were used to prepare libraries and sequence TCR repertoires, to increase sequencing depth and limit assay-specific biases. To estimate repertoire size and how much clonotypes are shared between individuals, the study performed deep sequencing of blood TCR repertoires from roughly five healthy adults. Results the study describes overall, beyond this receptor: Across four donors, approximately 5% of naive CD4, around 3.3% of naive CD8, 2.3% of memory CD4, and approximately 0.42% of memory CD8 clonotypes were shared. Larger estimated clonotype richness was generally found for naive subsets than for memory subsets. Higher generation probabilities were observed for clonotypes shared by all four sorted-subset donors than for non-shared clonotypes. Pairwise subsampling led to the expectation that sequencing depth would affect the degree of clonotype sharing among donors. Incomplete sequencing was indicated by rarefaction of sorted-subset datasets, despite the large sequencing depth. Because the study included a small number of donors, the genetic and exposure-history diversity represented was limited. Sampling was limited to blood, and TCR repertoires in tissue likely differ from TCR repertoires in blood.

Using the deep immunoSEQ assay, multiplex PCR amplified TCR CDR3 regions from genomic DNA. For each cell subset, the extracted genomic DNA was distributed evenly across all wells of several immunoSEQ 96-well plates, and each plate served as one replicate. Each replicate PCR for sorted subsets received roughly 0.2 ug genomic DNA, equal to about 30,000 T cell genomes. Purified libraries were quantified with a Qubit 3.0 fluorometer, sized on a Bioanalyzer 2100, and re-quantified with the KAPA Library Quantification kit. Every immunoSEQ 96-well plate was sequenced on a separate single-read 150-cycle Illumina NextSeq 550 flow cell. Turning to the authors' computational methods: Because only junctional sequences without quality scores were contained in the immunoSEQ output, filtering matching that applied to full-length reads could not be performed. To assign V/J genes and CDR3, sequences were annotated against IMGT germline references using PyIR, a Python wrapper for IgBLAST v1.9. Any read was removed if the V/J assignment was weak (E-value above 1e-6), the CDR3 was missing, or the read contained stop codons, out-of-frame junctions, or ambiguous translated residues. V3J clonotypes were defined as sequences sharing an identical inferred V gene, J gene, and CDR3 amino acid sequence. To compute the percentage overlap between repertoires, the number of shared unique clonotypes was divided by the size of the smaller repertoire. Richness of each repertoire was evaluated using RTK rarefaction, the Chao1 estimator, and Recon v2.1 estimates of unobserved clonotypes. Generation probabilities were computed with OLGA for all TCRbeta clonotypes obtained by the gDNA method from several donors. The table comes from immuneACCESS by way of TCRdb, which keeps in-frame sequences with V and J called. Part of the clones is missing from these tables; in studies checked, under half for an unresolved V gene and the rest for unknown reasons. Clone size and the V and J calls come from that table; the DNA yielded D and trimming. The sample table shows about a million clones, and 60% to 80% are seen once. The top ten clones comprise 0.7% to 0.95% of the sample.

Healthy HIV-negative adults with no recently reported acute infections or vaccinations were included as donors. Every donor was a Caucasian adult residing in Nashville, Tennessee, USA. CD4+ T cells were enriched through magnetic negative selection, after which naive cells were positively selected on CD45RA and the remaining negative fraction served as the memory subset. After blood collection by leukapheresis, PBMCs were isolated using Ficoll-Histopaque density gradient centrifugation and then cryopreserved in the vapor phase of liquid nitrogen. Analytical flow cytometry was used to check the purity and quantity of each magnetically sorted T cell population. From each sorted fraction, genomic DNA was isolated and quantified by UV absorbance on a Nanodrop 2000c. There are 14 amino acids in the CDR3, from cysteine to phenylalanine inclusive. This entry keeps only the CDR3 DNA: 42 bases, framed from base 1. V is cut back by 5 bases and J by 8 bases, with 11 bases in the junction unmatched. The germline V gene (reference sequence) yields GTSNPN for CDR1 and SVGIG for CDR2.

The material sequenced was memory CD4+ T cells from PBMCs. The label giving this sample's cell subset or site can be read as: CD45RA-negative fraction. The receptor's source is a young man in good health. Some clones in this sample may be carry-over from other donors' samples. Recombination linked TRBV30 to TRBJ2-5; 10 central bases correspond to TRBD1. The DNA sequence is as follows: TGTGCCTGGGGGCCGGGACAGGGGTGGGAAACCCAGTACTTC. It encodes CAWGPGQGWETQYF.